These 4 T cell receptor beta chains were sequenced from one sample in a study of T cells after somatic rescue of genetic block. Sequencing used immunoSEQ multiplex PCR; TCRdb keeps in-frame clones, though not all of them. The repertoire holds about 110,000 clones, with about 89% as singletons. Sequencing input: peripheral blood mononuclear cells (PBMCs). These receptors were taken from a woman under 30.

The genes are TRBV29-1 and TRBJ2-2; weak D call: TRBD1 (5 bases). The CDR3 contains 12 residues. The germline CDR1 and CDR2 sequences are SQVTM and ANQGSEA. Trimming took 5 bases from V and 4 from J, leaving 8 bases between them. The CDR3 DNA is TGCAGCGTTCTTAGGGGCACCGGGGAGCTGTTTTTT. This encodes CSVLRGTGELFF.

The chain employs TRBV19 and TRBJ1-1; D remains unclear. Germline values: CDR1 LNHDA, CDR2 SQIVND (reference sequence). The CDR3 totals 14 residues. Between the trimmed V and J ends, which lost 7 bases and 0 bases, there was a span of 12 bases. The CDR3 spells CASTRRGLNTEAFF. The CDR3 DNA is TGTGCCAGTACCCGGCGAGGGTTGAACACTGAAGCTTTCTTT.

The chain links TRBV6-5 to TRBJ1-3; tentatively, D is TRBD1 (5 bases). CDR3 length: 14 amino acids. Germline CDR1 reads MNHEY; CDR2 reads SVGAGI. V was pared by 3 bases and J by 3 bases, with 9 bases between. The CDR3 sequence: CASSYGTDGNTIYF. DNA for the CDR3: TGTGCCAGCAGTTATGGGACGGATGGAAACACCATATATTTT.

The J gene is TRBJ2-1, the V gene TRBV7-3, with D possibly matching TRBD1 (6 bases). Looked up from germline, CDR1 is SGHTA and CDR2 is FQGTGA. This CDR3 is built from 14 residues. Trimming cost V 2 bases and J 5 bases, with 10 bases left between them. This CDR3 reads CASSLGGPDNEQFF. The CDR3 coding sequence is TGTGCCAGCAGCTTAGGGGGCCCGGACAATGAGCAGTTCTTC.